This is a list of T cell receptor beta chains from one sample in a study of CD8 T cells in Susac syndrome. TCRdb called the immunoSEQ multiplex PCR reads again in MiXCR, with one record for every CDR3 protein. The sample records roughly 130,000 distinct CDR3 sequences, 94% being singletons. Input material: CD4+ T cells from PBMCs. Source of these receptors: a human donor with multiple sclerosis. Each CDR3 is given with its conserved first and last residue. The D gene is left open where the match is weak. Size values are once, few and many counts, or a class for expanded clones, and some rows have none.

v_call	j_call	d_call	clone_size	cdr3_nt	cdr3_aa
TRBV27	TRBJ2-2	TRBD1	-	TGTGCCAGCAGCAAGTACGGGACAGGGGGCTCCGGAGAGCTGTTTTTT	CASSKYGTGGSGELFF
TRBV14	TRBJ2-2	TRBD1	-	TGTGCCAGCAGCCGCCGGGGACAGCAGACCAACACCGGGGAGCTGTTTTTT	CASSRRGQQTNTGELFF
TRBV6-5	TRBJ2-2	TRBD2	-	TGTGCCAGCAGCCCACGGGGGGCCGGGGAGCTGTTTTTT	CASSPRGAGELFF
TRBV24-1	TRBJ2-7	-	-	TGTGCCACCAGTGATGGCCGATCCCCAGGAAGGAGCTACGAGCAGTACTTC	CATSDGRSPGRSYEQYF
TRBV5-4	TRBJ2-7	-	-	TGTGCCAGCAGCGAGTCCTCGGGGCGGAGCTCCTACGAGCAGTACTTC	CASSESSGRSSYEQYF
TRBV7-9	TRBJ2-7	-	-	TGTGCCAGCAGCCGACTTTCTACGGGCAGGGAATACGAGCAGTACTTC	CASSRLSTGREYEQYF
TRBV19	TRBJ2-7	-	once	TGTGCCAGTAGTATAACCCCCTCTCGGGGCTTTGGGGGCTACGAGCAGTACTTC	CASSITPSRGFGGYEQYF
TRBV12-3/TRBV12-4	TRBJ2-1	TRBD2	once	TGTGCCAGCAGCTCACTAGCGGGAGCCACCTACAATGAGCAGTTCTTC	CASSSLAGATYNEQFF
TRBV6-2/TRBV6-3	TRBJ1-1	TRBD1	-	TGTGCCAGCAGCCCCATCCATAGGGGGCAGACTGAAGCTTTCTTT	CASSPIHRGQTEAFF
TRBV14	TRBJ2-4	TRBD2	-	TGTGCCAGCAGCCCGGGACTAGCGGGAGCAAGGAACATTCAGTACTTC	CASSPGLAGARNIQYF
TRBV18	TRBJ2-5	TRBD2	-	TGTGCCAGCTCACCGGGACTAGCGGAGACCCAGTACTTC	CASSPGLAETQYF
TRBV6-1	TRBJ2-2	-	-	TGTGCCAGCAGTGAACCTTGGGGAGCCGGGGAGCTGTTTTTT	CASSEPWGAGELFF
TRBV29-1	TRBJ2-4	TRBD1	-	TGCAGCGTTGCATCCGGGACAGGGGGCCAGTTACCCCAGTACTTC	CSVASGTGGQLPQYF
TRBV7-8	TRBJ2-7	TRBD1	-	TGTGCCAGCCGCTCAGGCGACAGGGGGACCTACGAGCAGTACTTC	CASRSGDRGTYEQYF
TRBV12-3/TRBV12-4	TRBJ2-6	-	few	TGTGCCAGCAGTTTGGTCTCTGGGGCCAACGTCCTGACTTTC	CASSLVSGANVLTF
TRBV12-3/TRBV12-4	TRBJ1-1	TRBD1	-	TGTGCCAGCAACCAGGGGGACAGGGGAAGAGCTTTCTTT	CASNQGDRGRAFF